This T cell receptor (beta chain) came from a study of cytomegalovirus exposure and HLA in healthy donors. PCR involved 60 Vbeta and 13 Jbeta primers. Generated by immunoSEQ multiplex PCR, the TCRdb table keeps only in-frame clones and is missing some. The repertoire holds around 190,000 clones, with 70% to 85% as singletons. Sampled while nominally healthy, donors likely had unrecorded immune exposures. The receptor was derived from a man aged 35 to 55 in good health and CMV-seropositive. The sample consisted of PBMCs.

This chain's CDR3 is CASSEVGGGRGYTF. The CDR3, as DNA: TGTGCCAGCAGTGAAGTGGGAGGGGGTCGGGGCTACACCTTC. V and J are TRBV6-1 and TRBJ1-2; tentative D call: TRBD1 (6 bases). This CDR3 contains 14 residues. Germline V gene data show CDR1 as MNHNS and CDR2 as SASEGT. V was pared by 1 base and J by 8 bases, with 14 bases between.